The 16 T cell receptor beta chains below come from one sample, sequenced in a study of T-cell reconstitution after alpha-beta-depleted transplantation in children. A TCRbeta library incorporating unique molecular identifiers was prepared. Via MiXCR, TCRdb re-called the PCR reads, giving one row per CDR3 protein. The sample lists more than 300,000 distinct CDR3 sequences, around 16% occurring once. The sample here was PBMCs, mostly from graft donor cells, taken 360 days after TCRalphabeta/CD19-depleted stem cell transplant. These receptors came from a male patient between 2 and 10 years old who had a stem cell transplant for acute lymphoblastic leukemia, so the T cells may come from the graft donor.

This clonotype was seen more than once but under ten times. The chain carries TRBV4-2 and TRBJ2-7, with D perhaps TRBD1 or TRBD2 (6 bases each). This CDR3 spans 15 amino acids. Germline assignment: CDR1 LGHNA and CDR2 YNFKEQ. V gave up 2 bases and J gave up 3 bases, with 14 bases separating them. CDR3 sequence: CASSQFGGGGYEQYF. The CDR3 nucleotides are TGTGCCAGCAGCCAATTCGGCGGAGGGGGCTACGAGCAGTACTTC.

The gene calls are TRBV14 and TRBJ2-3, with D perhaps assigned TRBD1 or TRBD2 (5 bases each). Deletions cut 4 bases from V and 0 bases from J, with 14 bases between. CDR3 length equals 16 residues. Germline CDR1 SGHDN, CDR2 FVKESK. For the CDR3, the DNA is TGTGCCAGCAGCCCTACCCGGGACCGGAGCACAGATACGCAGTATTTT. This translates into CASSPTRDRSTDTQYF.

This clonotype has at least ten counts. The rearrangement joins TRBV20-1 to TRBJ2-5, with 7 positions matching TRBD1. The V segment lost 5 bases and the J segment 5 bases; nucleotides outside the gene matches: 14. The CDR3 length is 15 residues. CDR1 is DFQATT and CDR2 is SNEGSKA in the germline V gene (reference sequence). The CDR3 loop is CSASTGIALGETQYF. The CDR3 DNA sequence: TGCAGTGCTTCGACAGGGATTGCGCTAGGGGAGACCCAGTACTTC.

The chain joins TRBV12-3 or TRBV12-4 to TRBJ1-3; perhaps TRBD1 as D (5 bases). The CDR3 totals 16 residues. V dropped 8 bases and J dropped 0 bases, with 17 bases sitting between them. The CDR3 reads CASPPATGYSGNTIYF. CDR3 bases: TGTGCCAGCCCCCCGGCAACAGGATACTCTGGAAACACCATATATTTT.

There are a few counts of this clonotype. V gene TRBV4-3 combines with J gene TRBJ2-3; D possibly corresponds to TRBD2 (6 bases). CDR3 length equals 15 residues. Looked up from germline, CDR1 is LGHNA and CDR2 is YSLEER. Trimming cost V 5 bases and J 2 bases, with 14 bases left between them. CDR3 coding DNA: TGCGCCAGCAGCGGGGGGTCTTTCCCCACAGATACGCAGTATTTT. Residues: CASSGGSFPTDTQYF.

The chain employs TRBV6-6 and TRBJ2-7; D remains unclear. Deletions cut 6 bases from V and 6 bases from J, with 9 bases between. The germline gives CDR1 MNHNY, CDR2 SVGAGI (reference sequence). CDR3 length: 11 amino acids. The CDR3 loop is CASSADSEQYF. CDR3 bases: TGTGCCAGCAGCGCAGATAGCGAGCAGTACTTC.

The chain carries TRBV20-1 and TRBJ2-7; D is uncertain. V lost 0 bases and J 0 bases, leaving 9 bases between the germline ends. CDR1 and CDR2 (germline): DFQATT, SNEGSKA (reference sequence). The CDR3 is 14 amino acids. CDR3 nucleotide sequence: TGCAGTGCTAGAGATCCCAGGAGCTCCTACGAGCAGTACTTC. Protein: CSARDPRSSYEQYF.

This clonotype was detected a few times. The CDR3 DNA reads TGTGCCAGCAGCCAAGAAGGGGGGGATTACAGGGAAGGATCCTACGAGCAGTACTTC. It translates to CASSQEGGDYREGSYEQYF. The chain employs TRBV4-2 and TRBJ2-7, with D perhaps matching TRBD2 (7 bases). This CDR3 is built from 19 residues. CDR1 is LGHNA and CDR2 is YNFKEQ in the germline V gene. V was trimmed by 0 bases and J by 1 base, leaving 22 bases between them.

The CDR3, as DNA: TGTGCCAGCAGCCAAGTAGTGGGCCAGGACTATGGCTACACCTTC. Its translation is CASSQVVGQDYGYTF. The genes are TRBV4-2 and TRBJ1-2, with D unclear. The germline V gene has CDR1 LGHNA and CDR2 YNFKEQ. V lost 1 base and J 3 bases, leaving 12 bases between the germline ends. This CDR3 contains 15 residues.

This clonotype was seen many times. An end of the junction differs from the germline gene, which may be a read error. The chain recombines TRBV11-2 with TRBJ2-4; D call uncertain. Germline V gene sequence: CDR1 SGHAT, CDR2 FQNNGV. CDR3 length: 8 amino acids. The CDR3 reads CASSLEDF. The CDR3 DNA reads as TGTGCCAGCAGCTTAGAAGACTTC.

The chain employs TRBV3-1 and TRBJ2-2; D is perhaps TRBD1 (6 bases). The germline gives CDR1 LGHDT, CDR2 YNNKEL (reference sequence). V lost 1 base to trimming and J lost 0 bases, with 12 bases between them. There are 17 residues in the CDR3. DNA for the CDR3: TGTGCCAGCAGCCAAGGTCGTAAGGGGGCGAACACCGGGGAGCTGTTTTTT. It is translated as CASSQGRKGANTGELFF.

Ten or more counts support this clonotype. The rearrangement links TRBV11-1 to TRBJ2-1; 10 bases align to TRBD1. Germline trimming cut 5 bases from V and 5 bases from J; bases unmatched to any gene: 6. Germline V lookup: CDR1 SGHAT, CDR2 FQDESV (reference sequence). This CDR3 has 15 residues. In DNA, the CDR3 is TGTGCCAGCAGCCGAACGGACAGGGGGGACAATGAGCAGTTCTTC. It yields the protein CASSRTDRGDNEQFF.

This clonotype was detected many times. This rearrangement joins TRBV6-5 to TRBJ1-2; the D gene is possibly TRBD1 (5 bases). Germline V gene sequence: CDR1 MNHEY, CDR2 SVGAGI. The V end was cut by 5 bases, the J end by 8 bases, with 15 bases between. CDR3 length: 13 amino acids. CDR3 sequence reads: CASSRSQGGGYTF. CDR3 DNA: TGTGCCAGCAGTAGATCCCAGGGCGGGGGCTACACCTTC.

This clonotype was counted only a few times. V and J are TRBV9 and TRBJ2-2; D is uncertain. Germline lookup yields CDR1 SGDLS and CDR2 YYNGEE. CDR3 size: 15 residues. Trimming removed 1 base from V and 6 bases from J, with 13 bases in between. CDR3 residues: CASSVQDRYPGELFF. The CDR3 DNA reads TGTGCCAGCAGCGTACAAGACCGGTATCCCGGGGAGCTGTTTTTT.

In this sample, this clonotype turned up a few times. V is TRBV29-1 and J is TRBJ1-1; D gene unclear. V was trimmed by 1 base and J by 5 bases, leaving 8 bases between them. The CDR3 extends over 12 amino acids. Germline V CDR1 and CDR2: SQVTM, ANQGSEA. As DNA, the CDR3 is TGCAGCGTTGAAGGGTCAGGAACTGAAGCTTTCTTT. Residues: CSVEGSGTEAFF.

This clonotype was recorded a few times. This sequence joins TRBV4-2 and TRBJ2-2; 9 positions agree with TRBD2. Looked up from germline, CDR1 is LGHNA and CDR2 is YNFKEQ. After removal of 0 bases from V and 0 bases from J, the junction contained 5 bases not matched to a gene. CDR3 length equals 18 residues. This chain's CDR3 is CASSQDKGTSPNTGELFF. In DNA, the CDR3 is TGTGCCAGCAGCCAAGATAAAGGGACTAGCCCGAACACCGGGGAGCTGTTTTTT.